These 30 T cell receptor beta chains share one sample of origin, sequenced in a study of identifying expanded T cells in peripheral blood. Repertoires were generated with immunoSEQ multiplex PCR, while TCRdb's copy carries only in-frame clones and drops some. The table has about 100,000 clones, 80% to 90% seen once. The sample taken for sequencing was blood. These receptors were obtained from a person between 18 and 70 years old in good health.

The chain couples TRBV7-9 to TRBJ1-4, with 7 bases lining up with TRBD1. This CDR3 has 14 amino acids. The V segment lost 3 bases and the J segment 8 bases; nucleotides outside the gene matches: 6. Germline V gene sequence: CDR1 SEHNR, CDR2 FQNEAQ (reference sequence). CDR3 sequence (DNA): TGTGCCAGCAGCTTTGAACAGGGGAGCGAAAAACTGTTTTTT. It codes for CASSFEQGSEKLFF.

The V call is TRBV5-5, the J call TRBJ1-4, with D possibly being TRBD1 (6 bases). CDR1 SGHKS and CDR2 YYEKEE come from the germline V gene (reference sequence). The CDR3 is 15 amino acids. Trimming stripped 4 bases from V and 8 bases from J, with 18 bases between. The CDR3 loop is CASSLGPGEEEKLFF. The CDR3 DNA is TGTGCCAGCAGCCTTGGCCCAGGGGAGGAGGAAAAACTGTTTTTT.

CDR3 amino acids: CASRGVYNEQFF. In DNA form, the CDR3 reads TGTGCCAGCAGAGGAGTGTACAATGAGCAGTTCTTC. This sequence joins TRBV5-4 and TRBJ2-1; D is uncertain. V lost 5 bases to trimming and J lost 4 bases, with 7 bases between them. The CDR3 is 12 amino acids. Germline CDR1 reads SGHNT; CDR2 reads YYREEE (reference sequence).

The rearrangement uses TRBV19 and TRBJ2-7; D may be TRBD2 (7 bases). With 0 bases removed from V and 1 base from J, the gap between germline ends came to 19 bases. Germline V gene lookup returns CDR1 LNHDA and CDR2 SQIVND (reference sequence). This CDR3 region has 18 residues. The CDR3 region has the DNA TGTGCCAGTAGTATAGAAGGGGGGGGGACTTCCACTTCCTACGAGCAGTACTTC. Protein product: CASSIEGGGTSTSYEQYF.

The chain employs TRBV13 and TRBJ2-1, with 7 bases fitting TRBD1. Germline assignment: CDR1 PRHDT and CDR2 FYEKMQ (reference sequence). The V segment lost 4 bases and the J segment 12 bases; nucleotides outside the gene matches: 6. The CDR3 runs 12 residues. The CDR3 nucleotides are TGTGCCAGCAGCTCCCCAGGGGGTCGGCAGTTCTTC. Translating it yields CASSSPGGRQFF.

This chain joins TRBV4-2 and TRBJ1-1; D is perhaps TRBD1 (5 bases). The CDR3 runs to 16 residues. V was pared by 7 bases and J by 1 base, with 19 bases between. Germline-derived CDR1 and CDR2 are LGHNA and YNFKEQ. The CDR3 spells CASTLGNAQGNTEAFF. CDR3 sequence (DNA): TGTGCCAGCACATTGGGCAACGCTCAGGGGAACACTGAAGCTTTCTTT.

This clone was seen a few times. This chain joins TRBV10-3 and TRBJ1-5; no clear D gene. CDR1 is ENHRY and CDR2 is SYGVKD in the germline V gene. The CDR3 loop spans 14 amino acids. Trimming removed 4 bases from V and 3 bases from J, with 10 bases in between. This CDR3 reads CAISVSRDNQPQHF. Written as DNA, the CDR3 is TGTGCCATCAGTGTCTCGAGGGACAATCAGCCCCAGCATTTT.

The chain employs TRBV27 and TRBJ2-1; TRBD2 agrees at 9 bases. This CDR3 contains 15 residues. Per the germline V gene, CDR1 is MNHEY and CDR2 is SMNVEV (reference sequence). Trimming removed 7 bases from V and 5 bases from J; junction bases left unmatched: 9. CDR3 sequence (DNA): TGTGCCAGCACCCTGAGCGGGAGGTCCCACAATGAGCAGTTCTTC. Encoded protein: CASTLSGRSHNEQFF.

This clone appeared a few times. This chain joins TRBV10-1 and TRBJ2-3, with D unclear. The V and J ends lost 5 bases and 6 bases respectively, with 6 bases between them. Germline V gene lookup returns CDR1 WNHNN and CDR2 SYGVQD (reference sequence). This CDR3 contains 11 residues. CDR3 sequence reads: CASSKGDTQYF. CDR3 nucleotides: TGCGCCAGCAGTAAAGGGGATACGCAGTATTTT.

The chain recombines TRBV30 with TRBJ1-1; D gene uncertain. Trimming removed 2 bases from V and 7 bases from J, with 14 bases in between. Germline assignment: CDR1 GTSNPN and CDR2 SVGIG (reference sequence). There are 13 residues in the CDR3. Written as DNA, the CDR3 is TGTGCCTGGAGTTACGTACCCGCTTTTGAAGCTTTCTTT. Translated, it gives CAWSYVPAFEAFF.

This chain uses TRBV4-1 with TRBJ2-1; 9 bases align to TRBD1. Germline CDR1 MGHRA, CDR2 YSYEKL. Losses at the gene ends were 4 bases for V and 2 bases for J; bases not matched to a gene: 3. CDR3 length equals 15 residues. The CDR3 DNA reads as TGCGCCAGCAGCCCTGGACAGGGGCCCTACAATGAGCAGTTCTTC. Translating gives CASSPGQGPYNEQFF.

The chain links TRBV5-6 to TRBJ2-5, with D unresolved. The CDR3 runs 14 residues. Between the trimmed V and J ends, which lost 4 bases and 1 base, there was a span of 11 bases. Germline V CDR1 and CDR2: SGHDT, YYEEEE. The CDR3 loop is CASSGRNFQETQYF. DNA of the CDR3: TGTGCCAGCAGCGGGCGGAACTTCCAAGAGACCCAGTACTTC.

This chain links TRBV6-1 with TRBJ2-3; the D is unclear. Germline V gene sequence: CDR1 MNHNS, CDR2 SASEGT. This CDR3 has 13 amino acids. Trimming stripped 2 bases from V and 2 bases from J, with 5 bases between. CDR3 sequence (DNA): TGTGCCAGCAGTGAACAGGCCACAGATACGCAGTATTTT. Protein: CASSEQATDTQYF.

CDR3 amino acids: CASSPLLRGGRDYEQYF. The CDR3 DNA follows: TGCGCCAGCAGCCCGCTCCTTAGAGGGGGGAGGGACTACGAGCAGTACTTC. The chain links TRBV4-1 to TRBJ2-7, with D perhaps TRBD2 (7 bases). V was pared by 4 bases and J by 3 bases, with 22 bases between. The CDR3 runs to 17 residues. Germline assignment: CDR1 MGHRA and CDR2 YSYEKL.

DNA for the CDR3: TGTGCTAGTGGTTTGGTAATCTCACGGGACCAATACAATGAGCAGTTCTTC. Translating gives CASGLVISRDQYNEQFF. This chain joins TRBV12-5 and TRBJ2-1; D tentatively reads TRBD1 or TRBD2 (5 bases each). This CDR3 spans 17 amino acids. In germline, CDR1 is LGHNT, CDR2 FRNRAP. V lost 0 bases and J 4 bases, leaving 16 bases between the germline ends.

The chain joins TRBV7-2 to TRBJ2-4, with D possibly matching TRBD2 (5 bases). Germline lookup yields CDR1 SGHTA and CDR2 FQGNSA. This CDR3 is 14 amino acids long. V dropped 6 bases and J dropped 3 bases, with 12 bases sitting between them. In DNA form, the CDR3 reads TGTGCCAGCAGTTTCGCCGGGAACAAAAACATTCAGTACTTC. Residues: CASSFAGNKNIQYF.

The chain has TRBV27 and TRBJ2-3; D unclear. CDR3 length: 13 amino acids. Per germline, CDR1 MNHEY and CDR2 SMNVEV (reference sequence). V was shortened by 3 bases and J by 4 bases, with 8 bases between the two germline ends. CDR3 protein: CASSFTYADTQYF. In DNA, the CDR3 is TGTGCCAGCAGTTTTACGTACGCAGATACGCAGTATTTT.

Of note for this clone: The same CDR3 arises from other DNA sequences in this sample as well. The chain joins TRBV7-9 to TRBJ2-2, with D hard to call. The germline gives CDR1 SEHNR, CDR2 FQNEAQ (reference sequence). The V end lost 4 bases, the J end lost 6 bases, and 15 bases lay between the germline ends. This CDR3 region has 15 residues. CDR3 region: CASSSRVVGAGELFF. The CDR3 DNA reads as TGTGCCAGCAGCTCCCGGGTTGTGGGTGCCGGGGAGCTGTTTTTT.

The V call is TRBV4-3, the J call TRBJ1-2; D might be TRBD1 (5 bases). The germline V gene has CDR1 LGHNA and CDR2 YSLEER. The germline V and J ends were trimmed by 0 bases and 8 bases, with 10 bases remaining between them. CDR3 size: 13 residues. For the CDR3, the DNA is TGCGCCAGCAGCCAAGACAGGGCCAGCGGCTACACCTTC. The encoded protein is CASSQDRASGYTF.

The CDR3 reads CASSLAGSSYNEQFF. The CDR3 DNA is TGTGCCAGCAGCTTAGCCGGGAGTTCCTACAATGAGCAGTTCTTC. The rearrangement uses TRBV7-9 and TRBJ2-1; TRBD2 is a possible D gene (6 bases). There are 15 residues in the CDR3. V lost 0 bases to trimming and J lost 1 base, with 7 bases between them. Germline V gene lookup returns CDR1 SEHNR and CDR2 FQNEAQ (reference sequence).

This chain joins TRBV4-2 and TRBJ2-2, with 7 bases identical to TRBD2. Germline V gives CDR1 LGHNA, CDR2 YNFKEQ. Trimming removed 2 bases from V and 7 bases from J; junction bases left unmatched: 13. The CDR3 has 17 residues. CDR3 bases: TGTGCCAGCAGCCAAAGCCGGGGGACTATTTTAGGCGGGGAGCTGTTTTTT. Translated, it gives CASSQSRGTILGGELFF.

This rearrangement joins TRBV10-2 to TRBJ2-1; D call uncertain. Germline V CDR1 and CDR2: WSHSY, SAAADI. Trimming took 5 bases from V and 6 from J, leaving 11 bases between them. This CDR3 spans 13 amino acids. In DNA, the CDR3 is TGCGCCAGCAGTCTGGACGCGGCCAATGAGCAGTTCTTC. Its translation: CASSLDAANEQFF.

This clone showed up just a few times. J is TRBJ1-2 and V is TRBV6-1; D call uncertain. V dropped 3 bases and J dropped 6 bases, with 8 bases sitting between them. The CDR3 runs 12 residues. Germline assignment: CDR1 MNHNS and CDR2 SASEGT. CDR3 nucleotide sequence: TGTGCCAGCAGTGATTGGCTTGATGGCTACACCTTC. Amino acid sequence: CASSDWLDGYTF.

The rearrangement joins TRBV19 to TRBJ2-7; 7 nucleotides align to TRBD1. CDR1 and CDR2 from the germline V gene are LNHDA and SQIVND (reference sequence). Trimming cost V 5 bases and J 3 bases; bases outside gene matches: 10. The CDR3 sequence is 15 residues long. Written as DNA, the CDR3 is TGTGCCAGTAGTGAGAGGCGAGGGGGCAACTACGAGCAGTACTTC. This encodes CASSERRGGNYEQYF. Filled out from reference TRBV19 and TRBJ2-7, the complete variable domain reads DGGITQSPKYLFRKEGQNVTLSCEQNLNHDAMYWYRQDPGQGLRLIYYSQIVNDFQKGDIAEGYSVSREKKESFPLTVTSAQKNPTAFYLCASSERRGGNYEQYFGPGTRLTVT.

The chain joins TRBV30 to TRBJ2-2, with a possible D match to TRBD1 (6 bases). The germline V gene encodes CDR1 GTSNPN and CDR2 SVGIG (reference sequence). This CDR3 has 13 residues. Trimming shortened V by 1 base and J by 7 bases, and 10 bases separated the two germline ends. CDR3 protein: CAWSEGGYGELFF. The CDR3 nucleotides are TGTGCCTGGAGTGAAGGGGGTTACGGGGAGCTGTTTTTT. Full variable domain (outside the CDR3, taken from reference TRBV30 and TRBJ2-2): SQTIHQWPATLVQPVGSPLSLECTVEGTSNPNLYWYRQAAGRGLQLLFYSVGIGQISSEVPQNLSASRPQDRQFILSSKKLLLSDSGFYLCAWSEGGYGELFFGEGSRLTVL.

The gene calls are TRBV7-3 and TRBJ1-1; D gene ambiguous. Deletions cut 4 bases from V and 0 bases from J, with 6 bases between. CDR1 and CDR2 (germline): SGHTA, FQGTGA. The CDR3 has 13 residues. The CDR3 reads CASSSAVNTEAFF. In DNA form, the CDR3 reads TGTGCCAGCAGCTCAGCCGTGAACACTGAAGCTTTCTTT.

J is TRBJ1-1 and V is TRBV12-5; D is possibly TRBD1 (5 bases). V gave up 1 base and J gave up 3 bases, with 15 bases separating them. Looked up from germline, CDR1 is LGHNT and CDR2 is FRNRAP. The CDR3 has 16 residues. The CDR3 spells CASGLAAIEGYTEAFF. CDR3 in DNA: TGTGCTAGTGGTTTGGCCGCGATCGAGGGGTACACTGAAGCTTTCTTT.

The J gene is TRBJ2-3, the V gene TRBV11-2; D is uncertain. Germline V CDR1 and CDR2: SGHAT, FQNNGV. V lost 5 bases and J lost 2, with 2 bases in between. This CDR3 region has 11 residues. CDR3 sequence reads: CASSLTDTQYF. CDR3 sequence (DNA): TGTGCCAGCAGCCTCACAGATACGCAGTATTTT.

The chain links TRBV6-6 to TRBJ2-1; either TRBD1 or TRBD2 may supply D (5 bases each). Between the trimmed V and J ends, which lost 6 bases and 12 bases, there was a span of 24 bases. Per germline, CDR1 MNHNY and CDR2 SVGAGI (reference sequence). The CDR3 runs 15 residues. In nucleotides, the CDR3 is TGTGCCAGCAGCTGGGACCGCCCGCTGGGTGTAGGGCAGTTCTTC. As protein: CASSWDRPLGVGQFF.

The chain carries TRBV7-9 and TRBJ1-2, with TRBD1 matching over 10 bases. CDR3 length: 14 amino acids. From germline, CDR1 is SEHNR and CDR2 FQNEAQ (reference sequence). Trimming cost V 6 bases and J 7 bases; bases outside gene matches: 8. The CDR3 region has the DNA TGTGCCAGCAGTCCCGGGACAGGGGTTTTTGGCTACACCTTC. Its translation is CASSPGTGVFGYTF.